One T cell receptor (beta chain) is described in this entry. Germline CDR1 SEHNR, CDR2 FQNEAQ (reference sequence). Losses at the gene ends were 0 bases for V and 8 bases for J; bases not matched to a gene: 9. This CDR3 comprises 16 residues. The data were obtained in a study of technical replicates of blood from a handful of donors. Some clones are missing from TCRdb's copy, which holds only in-frame ones; the method was immunoSEQ multiplex PCR. In the table there are some 75,000 clones, around 96% of which are singletons. The sequence was obtained from a human donor in good health. The gene calls are TRBV7-9 and TRBJ1-2; 10 bases line up with TRBD1. The specimen was T cells isolated from PBMCs. The CDR3 loop is CASSLAVDRGPRGYTF. In DNA form, the CDR3 reads TGTGCCAGCAGCTTAGCCGTTGACAGGGGGCCGCGCGGCTACACCTTC.